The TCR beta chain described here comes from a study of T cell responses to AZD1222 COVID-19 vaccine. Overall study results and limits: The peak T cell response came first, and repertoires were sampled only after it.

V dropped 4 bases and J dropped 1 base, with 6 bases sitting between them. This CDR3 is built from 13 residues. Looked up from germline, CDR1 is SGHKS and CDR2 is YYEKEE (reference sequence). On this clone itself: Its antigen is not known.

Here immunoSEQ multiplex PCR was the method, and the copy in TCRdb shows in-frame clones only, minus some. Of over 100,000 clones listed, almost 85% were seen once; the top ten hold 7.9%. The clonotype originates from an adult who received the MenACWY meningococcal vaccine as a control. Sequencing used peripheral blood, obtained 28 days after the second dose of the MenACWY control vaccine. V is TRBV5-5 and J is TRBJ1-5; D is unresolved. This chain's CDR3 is CASSLESNQPQHF. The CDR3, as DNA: TGTGCCAGCAGCCTAGAAAGCAATCAGCCCCAGCATTTT.